The rows below give T cell receptor beta chains drawn from one sample of a study of neoadjuvant nivolumab and ipilimumab in lung cancer. Repertoires were generated with immunoSEQ multiplex PCR, while TCRdb's copy carries only in-frame clones and drops some. In the table there are 15,000 to 20,000 clones, 79% of which are singletons. The source material was tumor tissue, sampled after neoadjuvant nivolumab, alone or with ipilimumab, at or shortly before surgery. These receptors all stem from an adult with non-small cell lung cancer. Both conserved end residues are part of each CDR3. D genes are given only for firm matches. Clone size appears in some rows only: once, few, many, or a class for an expanded clone.

v_call,clone_size,d_call,j_call,cdr3_aa,cdr3_nt
TRBV9,.,.,TRBJ2-3,CASSKDILWDTQYF,TGTGCCAGCAGCAAGGACATTCTCTGGGATACGCAGTATTTT
TRBV7-9,.,.,TRBJ2-7,CASSNGGGGYEQYF,TGTGCCAGCAGCAACGGGGGAGGGGGATACGAGCAGTACTTC
TRBV6-5,.,TRBD2,TRBJ2-1,CASTVGLAGANEQFF,TGTGCCAGCACCGTCGGGCTAGCGGGGGCAAATGAGCAGTTCTTC
TRBV5-1,.,.,TRBJ1-3,CASSLAGAAGNTIYF,TGCGCCAGCAGCTTGGCAGGGGCGGCAGGAAACACCATATATTTT
TRBV5-1,.,TRBD1,TRBJ1-6,CASSPAGTGVRVSPLHF,TGCGCCAGCAGCCCCGCTGGGACAGGGGTGAGGGTTTCACCCCTCCACTTT
TRBV6-5,.,TRBD1,TRBJ1-2,CASSSARGEGYGYTF,TGTGCCAGCAGTTCTGCCAGGGGGGAAGGCTATGGCTACACCTTC
TRBV7-2,.,TRBD1,TRBJ2-7,CASSWKGQGAYEQYF,TGTGCCAGCAGCTGGAAGGGACAGGGGGCCTACGAGCAGTACTTC
TRBV28,.,TRBD1,TRBJ1-6,CASSWPTSDRGGSPLHF,TGTGCCAGCAGTTGGCCCACCTCGGACAGGGGGGGATCACCCCTCCACTTT
TRBV5-6,.,.,TRBJ2-3,CASTPLPGPDTDTQYF,TGTGCCAGCACCCCTCTCCCGGGGCCGGACACAGATACGCAGTATTTT
TRBV7-2,.,TRBD1,TRBJ1-5,CASSAGQGGSPQHF,TGTGCCAGCAGCGCGGGACAGGGAGGATCGCCCCAGCATTTT
TRBV7-2,.,.,TRBJ2-2,CASSSQVATGELFF,TGTGCCAGCAGCTCCCAAGTCGCCACCGGGGAGCTGTTTTTT
TRBV7-3,.,TRBD1,TRBJ2-3,CASSSDRGDTQYF,TGTGCCAGCAGCTCCGACAGGGGAGATACGCAGTATTTT
TRBV14,.,.,TRBJ1-1,CASSLTEWTEAFF,TGTGCCAGCAGCTTGACGGAGTGGACTGAAGCTTTCTTT
TRBV11-1,.,TRBD2,TRBJ2-5,CASSFWTSGASIETQYF,TGTGCCAGCAGCTTCTGGACTAGCGGGGCCAGCATAGAGACCCAGTACTTC
TRBV7-8,.,.,TRBJ1-6,CASSSGGGANSPLHF,TGTGCCAGCAGCTCGGGCGGGGGAGCGAATTCACCCCTCCACTTT
TRBV7-9,few,.,TRBJ2-7,CASSHTSVRGEQYF,TGTGCCAGCAGCCACACCTCGGTCAGGGGCGAGCAGTACTTC
TRBV5-4,.,.,TRBJ2-2,CASSPVRGGTGELFF,TGTGCCAGCAGCCCCGTACGGGGAGGAACCGGGGAGCTGTTTTTT
TRBV28,.,TRBD2,TRBJ2-3,CASTLLSGGGTDTQYF,TGTGCCAGCACCTTGCTCAGCGGGGGCGGCACAGATACGCAGTATTTT
TRBV7-9,.,.,TRBJ1-6,CASSLTQGAPLHF,TGTGCCAGCAGCTTAACACAGGGAGCCCCCCTCCACTTT
TRBV5-4,.,TRBD1,TRBJ2-3,CASRDSPTDTQYF,TGTGCCAGCCGGGACAGCCCCACAGATACGCAGTATTTT
TRBV6-1,.,.,TRBJ1-5,CASSGRGARQPQHF,TGTGCCAGCAGTGGTCGGGGGGCCCGGCAGCCCCAGCATTTT
TRBV6-1,medium-sized,.,TRBJ1-1,CASSPFDLGQFEAFF,TGTGCCAGTAGTCCCTTCGACTTAGGACAGTTCGAAGCTTTCTTT
TRBV7-2,.,TRBD1,TRBJ1-4,CASSLVPSGTGTINEKLFF,TGTGCCAGCAGCTTAGTACCCTCCGGGACAGGGACCATTAATGAAAAACTGTTTTTT
TRBV19,once,.,TRBJ1-2,CASHRESYYGYTF,TGTGCCAGCCACAGGGAGAGTTACTATGGCTACACCTTC
TRBV5-5,.,TRBD1,TRBJ1-2,CASSGRPGTGDPHGYTF,TGTGCCAGCAGCGGGCGGCCTGGGACAGGGGATCCCCATGGCTACACCTTC
TRBV6-5,.,TRBD1,TRBJ1-6,CASTYRTGGNSPLHF,TGTGCCAGCACCTACAGGACAGGGGGCAATTCACCCCTCCACTTT
TRBV7-2,.,.,TRBJ2-2,CASSRLIGAGTGELFF,TGTGCCAGCAGCCGGCTGATCGGGGCGGGCACCGGGGAGCTGTTTTTT
TRBV6-6,.,.,TRBJ1-4,CASSSHDTQEKLFF,TGTGCCAGCAGTTCCCACGACACCCAGGAAAAACTGTTTTTT
TRBV4-3,.,.,TRBJ2-5,CASSQVLAQETQYF,TGCGCCAGCAGCCAAGTGTTGGCTCAAGAGACCCAGTACTTC
TRBV18,few,TRBD2,TRBJ2-3,CASSPGLGGLRADTQYF,TGTGCCAGCTCACCTGGACTTGGGGGACTAAGGGCAGATACGCAGTATTTT
TRBV20-1,few,.,TRBJ1-1,CSAREGPGHAF,TGCAGTGCTAGAGAAGGACCAGGGCACGCTTTT
TRBV2,.,.,TRBJ2-3,CASTFPGTSTDTQYF,TGTGCCAGCACCTTCCCCGGGACTAGCACAGATACGCAGTATTTT
TRBV6-5,.,.,TRBJ1-5,CASRATFSSNQPQHF,TGTGCCAGCAGGGCGACATTCTCGAGCAATCAGCCCCAGCATTTT
TRBV6-5,.,.,TRBJ1-2,CASSLQAEGYGYTF,TGTGCCAGCAGTTTGCAGGCTGAGGGGTATGGCTACACCTTC
TRBV6-1,.,.,TRBJ1-1,CASSELGGPNTEAFF,TGTGCCAGCAGTGAGTTAGGGGGGCCGAACACTGAAGCTTTCTTT
TRBV6-5,few,TRBD1,TRBJ2-5,CASILGTEETQYF,TGTGCCAGCATCCTAGGGACAGAAGAGACCCAGTACTTC
TRBV15,.,TRBD1,TRBJ1-5,CATSRGDRAKHF,TGTGCCACCAGCAGAGGGGACAGGGCAAAGCATTTT
TRBV7-9,.,.,TRBJ2-7,CASSSRSSYEQYF,TGTGCCAGCAGCTCAAGGAGCTCCTACGAGCAGTACTTC
TRBV25-1,.,.,TRBJ2-7,CASSEQGYEQYF,TGTGCCAGCAGTGAACAGGGCTACGAGCAGTACTTC